These 28 T cell receptor beta chains share one sample of origin, sequenced in a study of T cells in women clearing cervical HPV infection (dated by TCRdb to the late 2010s). Library method: the immunoSEQ multiplex PCR assay. Sourced from immuneACCESS, this table was stored by TCRdb with only in-frame sequences that have V and J called. A share of the clones is absent; for the studies checked, an unresolved V gene accounts for under half, and the remainder has no known explanation. The sample table on file contains over 15,000 clones. Clones ranked in the top ten supply 3.2% of the sample. Sample: blood buffy coat. These TCRs come from a woman between 18 and 70 years old with a cervical HPV16 infection that either progressed to CIN3+ or cleared (not recorded which).

Details on this clone: Sequencing ends 3 residues short of the CDR3 end; the germline J gene provides the rest. This chain connects TRBV7-6 to TRBJ2-5; TRBD1 aligns across 8 bases. This CDR3 contains 13 residues. CDR1 is SGHVS, CDR2 FNYEAQ, per germline. V was clipped by 5 bases and J by 5 bases; unmatched bases: 4. CDR3 protein: CASSQGALETQYF. CDR3 bases read: TGTGCCAGCAGCCAGGGGGCGCTGGAGACC.

The CDR3 sequence is CASSLAQERGEQFF. The DNA read from the CDR3 is TGTGCCAGCAGCTTAGCGCAGGAGAGGGGTGAG. The chain uses TRBV7-9 and TRBJ2-1, with D perhaps assigned TRBD1 or TRBD2 (5 bases each). The read ends 3 residues shy of where the CDR3 ends; the end is completed using the germline J gene. CDR3 length: 14 residues. Trimming shortened V by 0 bases and J by 9 bases, and 12 bases separated the two germline ends. Germline lookup yields CDR1 SEHNR and CDR2 FQNEAQ (reference sequence). The variable domain in full, with the rest retrieved from reference TRBV7-9 and TRBJ2-1, is DTGVSQNPRHKITKRGQNVTFRCDPISEHNRLYWYRQTLGQGPEFLTYFQNEAQLEKSRLLSDRFSAERPKGSFSTLEIQRTEQGDSAMYLCASSLAQERGEQFFGPGTRLTVL.

As for this clone: The read terminates 3 residues ahead of where the CDR3 ends, so the germline J gene completes it. The rearrangement uses TRBV19 and TRBJ1-5; D not resolved. From germline, CDR1 is LNHDA and CDR2 SQIVND (reference sequence). The V end lost 3 bases, the J end lost 5 bases, and 8 bases lay between the germline ends. This CDR3 spans 13 amino acids. The CDR3 sequence is CASSMARYQPQHF. CDR3 bases read: TGTGCCAGTAGTATGGCCAGATATCAGCCC. The full variable domain, in which reference TRBV19 and TRBJ1-5 provide the parts outside the CDR3, is DGGITQSPKYLFRKEGQNVTLSCEQNLNHDAMYWYRQDPGQGLRLIYYSQIVNDFQKGDIAEGYSVSREKKESFPLTVTSAQKNPTAFYLCASSMARYQPQHFGDGTRLSIL.

As regards this clone: The CDR3 goes on 3 residues after the read ends, and that part is filled in from the germline J gene. The chain links TRBV7-3 to TRBJ1-1; no firm D call. This CDR3 region has 14 residues. Germline CDR1 reads SGHTA; CDR2 reads FQGTGA. V lost 2 bases, J lost 1 base, and 8 bases lay in between. The CDR3 DNA, read in part, is TGTGCCAGCAGCTTATCCCCCGGGAACACTGAA. Protein: CASSLSPGNTE. Given in full, the CDR3 is CASSLSPGNTEAFF.

Worth noting for this clone: The sequence runs out 3 residues before the end of the CDR3; the remainder is reconstructed from the germline J gene. The gene calls are TRBV19 and TRBJ2-1, with D perhaps TRBD1 (5 bases). V was cut by 2 bases and J by 5 bases, with 13 bases left in between. This CDR3 contains 15 residues. CDR1 and CDR2 from the germline V gene are LNHDA and SQIVND (reference sequence). The sequenced part of the CDR3 DNA is TGTGCCAGTAGTATAATCGAGGAAGGGGACAATGAG. As protein: CASSIIEEGDNE. The complete CDR3 protein is CASSIIEEGDNEQFF.

A word on this clone: The CDR3 goes on 3 residues after the read ends, and that part is filled in from the germline J gene. The gene calls are TRBV9 and TRBJ2-7; TRBD2 aligns across 8 bases. Per germline, CDR1 SGDLS and CDR2 YYNGEE. This CDR3 is 14 amino acids long. Germline trimming cut 0 bases from V and 4 bases from J; bases unmatched to any gene: 3. This CDR3 reads CASSVGSGGYEQYF. Partial CDR3 DNA: TGTGCCAGCAGCGTAGGGAGCGGGGGTTACGAG.

As regards this clone: The read ends 3 residues before the CDR3 terminus; that terminus is restored from the germline J gene. Different DNA sequences within this sample yield the same CDR3. This rearrangement joins TRBV7-2 to TRBJ2-3; D may be TRBD2 (7 bases). Germline V gene lookup returns CDR1 SGHTA and CDR2 FQGNSA. The germline V and J ends were trimmed by 5 bases and 6 bases, with 15 bases remaining between them. The CDR3 consists of 14 residues. The CDR3 region is CASSRIAGADTQYF. Partial CDR3 DNA: TGTGCCAGCAGCCGAATTGCGGGGGCTGATACG.

CDR3 DNA, as far as it was read: TGTGCCAGCTCACCGGCGGCGTTCGGGGGTCGCGGAGATACG. It is translated as CASSPAAFGGRGDT. In full, the CDR3 reads CASSPAAFGGRGDTQYF. The genes are TRBV18 and TRBJ2-3, with a possible D match to TRBD2 (6 bases). The read stops 3 residues short of the end of the CDR3; the missing end is completed from the germline J gene. Looked up from germline, CDR1 is KGHSH and CDR2 is LQKENI. Deletions cut 3 bases from V and 5 bases from J, with 21 bases between. The CDR3 is 17 residues long.

Comment on this clone: The missing CDR3 end, 3 residues past where the read stops, is filled in from the germline J gene. The rearrangement uses TRBV19 and TRBJ1-5; D call uncertain. The ends were cut back, 3 bases at V and 6 bases at J, with 12 bases in the middle. Germline V lookup: CDR1 LNHDA, CDR2 SQIVND (reference sequence). The CDR3 runs to 14 residues. CDR3 loop: CASSMREGRQPQHF. The DNA read from the CDR3 is TGTGCCAGTAGTATGAGAGAGGGTCGTCAGCCC.

Details on this clone: The CDR3 is cut off 3 residues early in the read; its end comes from the germline J gene. The chain employs TRBV18 and TRBJ2-1, with D possibly being TRBD2 (6 bases). The CDR3 is 20 amino acids. Germline V gives CDR1 KGHSH, CDR2 LQKENI. V shed 0 bases and J shed 2 bases, with 23 bases lying between them. CDR3 sequence: CASSPPRGGDKQKPYNEQFF. CDR3 DNA (partial): TGTGCCAGCTCACCACCCCGGGGAGGAGATAAACAAAAACCCTACAATGAG.

With respect to this clone: The read stops 3 residues short of the end of the CDR3; the missing end is completed from the germline J gene. The chain combines TRBV18 with TRBJ2-5; 9 bases line up with TRBD2. V trimming: 3 bases; J trimming: 5 bases; junction bases outside the gene matches: 7. Germline loops: CDR1 KGHSH, CDR2 LQKENI. This CDR3 has 15 residues. The CDR3 sequence is CASSPGGLASETQYF. CDR3 DNA, as far as it was read: TGTGCCAGCTCACCCGGCGGACTAGCGTCGGAGACC.

With regard to this clone: The read ends 3 residues early relative to the CDR3; the germline J gene fills the gap. The rearrangement links TRBV6-2 or TRBV6-3 to TRBJ2-5; weak D call: TRBD1 (5 bases). Per germline, CDR1 MNHEY and CDR2 SVGEGT. Trimming shortened V by 6 bases and J by 7 bases, and 18 bases separated the two germline ends. This CDR3 has 14 residues. The sequenced part of the CDR3 DNA is TGTGCCAGCAGCCCTAATAGGGGCCCGGGGACC. Translated, it gives CASSPNRGPGT. The CDR3 reads in full as CASSPNRGPGTQYF.

On this clone: The missing CDR3 end, 3 residues past where the read stops, is filled in from the germline J gene. This CDR3 is also generated by other DNA sequences in the sample. V is TRBV7-2 and J is TRBJ2-4; tentative D call: TRBD2 (6 bases). CDR3 length: 15 amino acids. Germline-derived CDR1 and CDR2 are SGHTA and FQGNSA. The V and J ends lost 5 bases and 5 bases respectively, with 16 bases between them. The CDR3 sequence: CASSPGGTGENIQYF. CDR3 bases read: TGTGCCAGCAGCCCCGGGGGAACGGGGGAAAACATT.

In regard to this clone: The read ends 3 residues shy of where the CDR3 ends; the end is completed using the germline J gene. The V gene is TRBV2, the J gene TRBJ1-4; TRBD1 is a possible D gene (6 bases). This CDR3 has 16 amino acids. Germline V gives CDR1 SNHLY, CDR2 FYNNEI. Trimming left V 5 bases short and J 1 base short, with 14 bases between. This chain's CDR3 is CASSSKGVLTNEKLFF. Partial CDR3 DNA: TGTGCCAGCAGTTCAAAGGGGGTGCTAACTAATGAAAAA.

Turning to this clone: The read ends 3 residues shy of where the CDR3 ends; the end is completed using the germline J gene. This chain links TRBV6-4 with TRBJ1-3; D is perhaps TRBD1 (6 bases). The CDR3 spans 17 residues. Germline-derived CDR1 and CDR2 are MRHNA and SNTAGT. Trimming removed 2 bases at V and 0 bases at J, with 14 bases between. Partial CDR3 DNA: TGTGCCAGCAGTGACCTGCGACAGGTGAGCTCTGGAAACACC. Encoded protein: CASSDLRQVSSGNT. In full, the CDR3 reads CASSDLRQVSSGNTIYF.

Remarks on this clone: The CDR3 end falls 3 residues outside the read, so it is completed with the germline J gene. The rearrangement joins TRBV19 to TRBJ1-2, with a weak D call TRBD1 (5 bases). V lost 5 bases, J lost 4 bases, and 23 bases lay in between. The germline gives CDR1 LNHDA, CDR2 SQIVND (reference sequence). The length of the CDR3 is 17 residues. CDR3 amino acids: CASSPRWIGAGVYGYTF. The DNA read from the CDR3 is TGTGCCAGTAGTCCCCGCTGGATAGGGGCTGGGGTCTATGGC.

Remarks on this clone: Read coverage stops 3 residues before the CDR3 terminus; the germline J gene supplies the remainder. The chain couples TRBV20-1 to TRBJ2-1, with 10 bases fitting TRBD2. Trimming at V came to 4 bases and at J to 5 bases, leaving 5 bases not matched to a gene. Per the germline V gene, CDR1 is DFQATT and CDR2 is SNEGSKA (reference sequence). The CDR3 extends over 14 amino acids. CDR3 region: CSATSGGYNNEQFF. Incomplete CDR3 DNA: TGCAGTGCTACTAGCGGGGGATACAACAATGAG.

About this clone itself: The read comes to an end 3 residues before the CDR3 does, leaving the germline J gene to fill in the end. This rearrangement joins TRBV19 to TRBJ1-6; D may be TRBD1 (5 bases). Germline-derived CDR1 and CDR2 are LNHDA and SQIVND (reference sequence). This CDR3 is 18 amino acids long. Trimming shortened V by 1 base and J by 0 bases, and 13 bases separated the two germline ends. CDR3 residues: CASSIGGGLRSYNSPLHF. CDR3 DNA, as far as it was read: TGTGCCAGTAGTATAGGGGGGGGACTACGCTCCTATAATTCACCC.

For this clone: The read ends 3 residues early relative to the CDR3; the germline J gene fills the gap. V is TRBV12-3 or TRBV12-4 and J is TRBJ1-2; tentatively, D is TRBD1 (5 bases). This CDR3 spans 13 amino acids. Trimming took off 4 bases at V and 5 bases at J, with 11 bases between the two ends. The CDR3 sequence: CASSSSKGYGYTF. Incomplete CDR3 DNA: TGTGCCAGCAGTTCCTCCAAGGGGTATGGC.

With respect to this clone: The CDR3 end is not reached by the read, which stops 3 residues before it; the germline J gene fills it in. The chain has TRBV19 and TRBJ1-2; 11 bases align to TRBD1. Germline V gene sequence: CDR1 LNHDA, CDR2 SQIVND (reference sequence). CDR3 length: 14 residues. CDR3 in amino acids: CASRQDRGQMGYTF. Incomplete CDR3 DNA: TGTGCCAGTAGGCAGGACAGGGGGCAGATGGGC.

On this clone: The read comes to an end 3 residues before the CDR3 does, leaving the germline J gene to fill in the end. This chain joins TRBV30 and TRBJ1-4, with TRBD1 matching 10 bases. This CDR3 contains 16 residues. From germline, CDR1 is GTSNPN and CDR2 SVGIG (reference sequence). Germline trimming cut 5 bases from V and 5 bases from J; bases unmatched to any gene: 11. The sequenced CDR3 bases are TGTGCCTGGGCCGGGACAGGGGCCCTGGGGAATGAAAAA. It specifies CAWAGTGALGNEK. The entire CDR3 is CAWAGTGALGNEKLFF. The variable domain in full, completed from reference TRBV30 and TRBJ1-4, reads SQTIHQWPATLVQPVGSPLSLECTVEGTSNPNLYWYRQAAGRGLQLLFYSVGIGQISSEVPQNLSASRPQDRQFILSSKKLLLSDSGFYLCAWAGTGALGNEKLFFGSGTQLSVL.

A note on this clone: The CDR3 end lies 3 residues beyond the end of the read and is filled in from the germline J gene. The chain carries TRBV7-9 and TRBJ1-2; D perhaps matches TRBD1 (5 bases). This CDR3 spans 15 amino acids. Germline V CDR1 and CDR2: SEHNR, FQNEAQ (reference sequence). The germline V and J ends were trimmed by 5 bases and 6 bases, with 19 bases remaining between them. The CDR3 region is CASSPMRGGVDGYTF. The sequenced part of the CDR3 DNA is TGTGCCAGCAGCCCGATGAGGGGCGGGGTCGATGGC.

Details on this clone: The observed sequence ends 3 residues before the CDR3 terminus, with the missing tail filled in from the germline J gene. V is TRBV7-9 and J is TRBJ1-1, with D hard to call. Germline CDR1 reads SEHNR; CDR2 reads FQNEAQ (reference sequence). Deletions cut 10 bases from V and 4 bases from J, with 10 bases between. This CDR3 has 11 amino acids. The DNA read from the CDR3 is TGTGCCACCCACCGGGGCACTGAA. Its translation: CATHRGTE. The full CDR3 sequence reads CATHRGTEAFF.

Notes on this clone: The CDR3 end lies 3 residues beyond the end of the read and is filled in from the germline J gene. This chain uses TRBV5-1 with TRBJ2-3; 7 nucleotides align to TRBD1. V was pared by 4 bases and J by 0 bases, with 8 bases of the junction left unmatched. The CDR3 covers 16 residues. Germline V gene sequence: CDR1 SGHRS, CDR2 YFSETQ. The DNA read from the CDR3 is TGCGCCAGCAGCCTGGGACAGTCCACTAGCACAGATACG. It is translated as CASSLGQSTSTDT. The full CDR3 reads CASSLGQSTSTDTQYF.

In the case of this clone: The sequence runs out 3 residues before the end of the CDR3; the remainder is reconstructed from the germline J gene. The chain carries TRBV2 and TRBJ2-3; no definite D call. CDR1 and CDR2 from the germline V gene are SNHLY and FYNNEI. This CDR3 comprises 12 residues. The V gene lost 6 bases and the J gene lost 3 bases, with 7 bases spanning the gap. The CDR3: CASSVTTDTQYF. The covered CDR3 bases are TGTGCCAGCAGCGTAACAACAGATACG.

The CDR3 DNA, read in part, is TGTGCCAGCAGTGGAGGGGATGGGGCTAACTATGGC. Amino acid sequence: CASSGGDGANYG. The complete CDR3 sequence is CASSGGDGANYGYTF. The V call is TRBV6-1, the J call TRBJ1-2; tentatively, D is TRBD1 (5 bases). The CDR3 goes on 3 residues after the read ends, and that part is filled in from the germline J gene. The CDR3 runs to 15 residues. From germline, CDR1 is MNHNS and CDR2 SASEGT. V was pared by 4 bases and J by 0 bases, with 12 bases between.

A word on this clone: With the read ending 3 residues before the CDR3 end, the germline J gene is used to fill in that end. The rearrangement joins TRBV4-2 to TRBJ2-7, with D possibly TRBD1 on 6 matching bases. The CDR3 is 16 amino acids. V gave up 2 bases and J gave up 2 bases, with 16 bases separating them. Germline values: CDR1 LGHNA, CDR2 YNFKEQ. The covered CDR3 bases are TGTGCCAGCAGCCAATTTTGGGCAGGGGAAGCCTACGAG. Its protein is CASSQFWAGEAYE. The complete CDR3 sequence is CASSQFWAGEAYEQYF.

Points on this clone: Sequencing ends 3 residues short of the CDR3 end; the germline J gene provides the rest. The chain is built from TRBV6-2 or TRBV6-3 and TRBJ1-1, with 7 bases aligning to TRBD1. The length of the CDR3 is 14 residues. With 6 bases clipped from V and 4 bases from J, the junction kept 8 bases outside the gene matches. Per germline, CDR1 MNHEY and CDR2 SVGEGT. CDR3 bases read: TGTGCCAGCAGGGGGACAGCGTACTCCACTGAA. Residues: CASRGTAYSTE. From start to end, the CDR3 is CASRGTAYSTEAFF.